A single sample gave rise to the 26 T cell receptor beta chains below, sequenced in a study of T cell changes during pregnancy in multiple sclerosis. Method: immunoSEQ multiplex PCR; TCRdb's copy keeps in-frame clones and lacks some. The sample includes about 28,000 clones, around 89% of them seen just once. The sample in question was CD4+ T cells from peripheral blood mononuclear cells, obtained in the first trimester of pregnancy. These receptor sequences come from a female donor in good health, enrolled as a control in a pregnancy study.

The gene calls are TRBV29-1 and TRBJ1-2; D uncertain. CDR1 is SQVTM, CDR2 ANQGSEA, per germline. The CDR3 extends over 10 amino acids. V was trimmed by 3 bases and J by 8 bases, leaving 7 bases between them. In DNA form, the CDR3 reads TGCAGCGTTGACCGAAGCGGCTACACCTTC. Translating it yields CSVDRSGYTF.

V and J are TRBV6-5 and TRBJ2-4, with D perhaps TRBD1 (5 bases). The CDR3 is 13 amino acids. V was pared by 7 bases and J by 4 bases, with 11 bases between. The germline gives CDR1 MNHEY, CDR2 SVGAGI. The CDR3 is CASTDRQKNIQYF. In DNA, the CDR3 is TGTGCCAGCACCGATAGACAGAAAAACATTCAGTACTTC.

The chain carries TRBV7-6 and TRBJ2-5; 11 bases agree with TRBD2. In germline, CDR1 is SGHVS, CDR2 FNYEAQ. This CDR3 comprises 17 residues. V lost 1 base to trimming and J lost 2 bases; unmatched junction nucleotides: 6. CDR3 sequence reads: CASSLGRLAGSQETQYF. The CDR3, as DNA: TGTGCCAGCAGCTTAGGGAGACTAGCGGGGTCACAAGAGACCCAGTACTTC.

The V and J genes are TRBV2 and TRBJ2-5, with 12 bases lining up with TRBD1. The germline CDR1 and CDR2 sequences are SNHLY and FYNNEI. With V trimmed by 6 bases and J by 6 bases, 8 bases remained unmatched. CDR3 length: 15 residues. The CDR3 nucleotides read TGTGCCAGCAGCGGGGACAGGGGGCCTGTGCAGACCCAGTACTTC. Translating it yields CASSGDRGPVQTQYF.

The chain is built from TRBV11-3 and TRBJ2-2; TRBD2 aligns across 7 bases. This CDR3 has 15 residues. Germline loops: CDR1 SGHNT, CDR2 YENEEA. The V segment lost 1 base and the J segment 7 bases; nucleotides outside the gene matches: 6. CDR3 loop: CASSLGGSSGGELFF. The CDR3 coding sequence is TGTGCCAGCAGCTTAGGCGGGAGTAGTGGCGGGGAGCTGTTTTTT.

The chain carries TRBV10-2 and TRBJ1-6; D remains unclear. This CDR3 comprises 16 residues. V lost 5 bases to trimming and J lost 0 bases, with 11 bases between them. CDR1 is WSHSY and CDR2 is SAAADI in the germline V gene. The CDR3 nucleotides read TGCGCCAGCAGTCCCGGACTTAGCTCCTATAATTCACCCCTCCACTTT. Translating gives CASSPGLSSYNSPLHF.

The chain links TRBV18 to TRBJ2-7; 14 bases map to TRBD2. There are 18 residues in the CDR3. With V trimmed by 3 bases and J by 0 bases, 7 bases remained unmatched. CDR1 and CDR2 from the germline V gene are KGHSH and LQKENI. CDR3 region: CASSPGLAGAAFSYEQYF. The CDR3 bases are TGTGCCAGCTCACCGGGACTAGCGGGGGCCGCTTTCTCCTACGAGCAGTACTTC.

The chain carries TRBV5-6 and TRBJ1-4; D not resolved. The CDR3 consists of 17 residues. CDR1 SGHDT and CDR2 YYEEEE come from the germline V gene. V lost 0 bases, J lost 5 bases, and 17 bases lay in between. For the CDR3, the DNA is TGTGCCAGCAGCTTGGCCCTCCTTCGGGGTCGAAATGAAAAACTGTTTTTT. It is translated as CASSLALLRGRNEKLFF.

The genes are TRBV5-5 and TRBJ2-7; 7 bases are shared with TRBD2. Looked up from germline, CDR1 is SGHKS and CDR2 is YYEKEE (reference sequence). This CDR3 is 14 amino acids long. Trimming removed 5 bases from V and 2 bases from J; junction bases left unmatched: 7. CDR3 sequence reads: CASSLLAVPYEQYF. For the CDR3, the DNA is TGTGCCAGCAGTCTCCTAGCGGTCCCCTACGAGCAGTACTTC.

Details on this clone: Germline and junction disagree at one end, which may indicate a read error. The chain has TRBV6-4 and TRBJ1-1; D is unclear. Germline CDR1 MRHNA, CDR2 SNTAGT. CDR3 length: 14 amino acids. This CDR3 reads CASSDSDLGLEAFF. The CDR3 DNA is TGTGCCAGCAGCGACTCCGACCTTGGACTTGAAGCTTTCTTT.

V is TRBV7-2 and J is TRBJ2-3, with D possibly being TRBD2 (6 bases). CDR3 length equals 13 residues. The germline gives CDR1 SGHTA, CDR2 FQGNSA. V lost 5 bases and J lost 14, with 20 bases in between. CDR3 DNA: TGTGCCAGCAGCCAGAATCCGGGACTCCGGGGGTATTTT. Translation gives CASSQNPGLRGYF.

The chain recombines TRBV18 with TRBJ1-4; 7 nucleotides line up with TRBD1. The junction had 8 bases not matched to a gene; V was cut back by 6 bases and J by 4 bases. From germline, CDR1 is KGHSH and CDR2 LQKENI. This CDR3 comprises 15 residues. CDR3 loop: CASSSRDSLNEKLFF. The CDR3 DNA sequence: TGTGCCAGCTCTTCTCGGGACAGTCTTAATGAAAAACTGTTTTTT.

The chain has TRBV7-9 and TRBJ2-3; TRBD2 agrees at 12 bases. The CDR3 contains 17 residues. In germline, CDR1 is SEHNR, CDR2 FQNEAQ (reference sequence). J gave up 8 bases and V 4 bases, and 13 bases lay outside the gene matches. CDR3 nucleotides: TGTGCCAGCAGCTCACTACGGACTAGCGGGATTCGCGCTACGCAGTATTTT. Residues: CASSSLRTSGIRATQYF.

V is TRBV5-1 and J is TRBJ2-1; 8 bases match TRBD2. Trimming removed 3 bases from V and 4 bases from J; junction bases left unmatched: 3. Germline CDR1 SGHRS, CDR2 YFSETQ. The CDR3 loop spans 14 amino acids. CDR3 DNA sequence: TGCGCCAGCAGCTCCGGGGGGGGTTACAATGAGCAGTTCTTC. Its translation: CASSSGGGYNEQFF. The complete variable domain, with remaining parts taken from reference TRBV5-1 and TRBJ2-1, reads KAGVTQTPRYLIKTRGQQVTLSCSPISGHRSVSWYQQTPGQGLQFLFEYFSETQRNKGNFPGRFSGRQFSNSRSEMNVSTLELGDSALYLCASSSGGGYNEQFFGPGTRLTVL.

The chain joins TRBV15 to TRBJ1-5; D unresolved. CDR3 length: 15 residues. Germline V gene data show CDR1 as LNHNV and CDR2 as YYDKDF (reference sequence). With 1 base removed from V and 1 base from J, the gap between germline ends came to 8 bases. CDR3 sequence (DNA): TGTGCCACCAGCAGAGGCCCAGGCAGCAATCAGCCCCAGCATTTT. Its protein is CATSRGPGSNQPQHF.

The V call is TRBV28, the J call TRBJ1-4, with TRBD1 identical over 8 bases. The CDR3 loop spans 15 amino acids. V shed 6 bases, J shed 7 bases, and the junction held 10 bases outside the gene matches. Germline V lookup: CDR1 MDHEN, CDR2 SYDVKM. CDR3 sequence reads: CASSVTTGVFEKLFF. DNA of the CDR3: TGTGCCAGCAGCGTGACGACAGGGGTGTTTGAAAAACTGTTTTTT.

The chain couples TRBV5-1 to TRBJ2-7; TRBD1 might be the D (8 bases). Germline CDR1 and CDR2: SGHRS and YFSETQ. Between the trimmed V and J ends, which lost 4 bases and 2 bases, there was a span of 16 bases. The CDR3 is made up of 15 amino acids. CDR3 sequence: CASSPITGGAYEQYF. The CDR3, as DNA: TGCGCCAGCAGCCCAATTACAGGGGGGGCCTACGAGCAGTACTTC.

The rearrangement joins TRBV6-5 to TRBJ1-2, with D perhaps TRBD1 (5 bases). This CDR3 spans 13 amino acids. Germline CDR1 reads MNHEY; CDR2 reads SVGAGI. V shed 6 bases and J shed 4 bases, with 12 bases lying between them. In nucleotides, the CDR3 is TGTGCCAGCAGGGCAGGGAGGACCTATGGCTACACCTTC. Translation gives CASRAGRTYGYTF.

The chain links TRBV6-5 to TRBJ2-5, with D possibly TRBD1 on 6 matching bases. The CDR3 covers 16 residues. V shed 0 bases and J shed 2 bases, with 13 bases lying between them. The germline gives CDR1 MNHEY, CDR2 SVGAGI. The CDR3 DNA follows: TGTGCCAGCAGTTACTCGGGGACACTAATACAAGAGACCCAGTACTTC. Its protein is CASSYSGTLIQETQYF.

V and J are TRBV6-5 and TRBJ2-1, with 14 bases that match TRBD2. Trimming cost V 6 bases and J 9 bases; bases outside gene matches: 4. This CDR3 has 14 amino acids. Per the germline V gene, CDR1 is MNHEY and CDR2 is SVGAGI. In DNA form, the CDR3 reads TGTGCCAGCAGCCGACTAGCGGGGGGGGGTGAGCAGTTCTTC. Protein: CASSRLAGGGEQFF.

V gene TRBV10-2 combines with J gene TRBJ2-7; TRBD1 agrees at 10 bases. Germline CDR1 WSHSY, CDR2 SAAADI. V trimming: 5 bases; J trimming: 2 bases; junction bases outside the gene matches: 3. The CDR3 totals 14 residues. In DNA, the CDR3 is TGCGCCAGCAGTAAAGGACAGGGGGCCTACGAGCAGTACTTC. Translating it yields CASSKGQGAYEQYF.

The rearrangement uses TRBV7-2 and TRBJ2-7, with D tentatively TRBD2 (5 bases). The CDR3 consists of 14 residues. Deletions cut 5 bases from V and 5 bases from J, with 16 bases between. CDR1 SGHTA and CDR2 FQGNSA come from the germline V gene. The CDR3 loop is CASSRSGFQNEQYF. DNA of the CDR3: TGTGCCAGCAGCCGGTCGGGATTCCAAAACGAGCAGTACTTC. Complete variable domain (other parts from reference TRBV7-2 and TRBJ2-7): GAGVSQSPSNKVTEKGKDVELRCDPISGHTALYWYRQSLGQGLEFLIYFQGNSAPDKSGLPSDRFSAERTGGSVSTLTIQRTQQEDSAVYLCASSRSGFQNEQYFGPGTRLTVT.

J is TRBJ2-7 and V is TRBV11-2, with 7 bases identical to TRBD1. V trimming: 4 bases; J trimming: 3 bases; junction bases outside the gene matches: 9. The CDR3 is 15 amino acids. Per germline, CDR1 SGHAT and CDR2 FQNNGV. The CDR3: CASSSWPTGSYEQYF. The CDR3 coding sequence is TGTGCCAGCAGCTCTTGGCCGACAGGGAGCTACGAGCAGTACTTC.

The DNA of the CDR3 is TGCGCCAGCAGCCAGACACGGACAGGGGGCTATAATTCACCCCTCCACTTT. This gives the protein CASSQTRTGGYNSPLHF. This sequence joins TRBV4-1 and TRBJ1-6, with TRBD1 matching 10 bases. CDR3 size: 17 residues. The V segment lost 3 bases and the J segment 3 bases; nucleotides outside the gene matches: 5. Germline V gene lookup returns CDR1 MGHRA and CDR2 YSYEKL.

This chain links TRBV5-8 with TRBJ2-1, with 10 positions matching TRBD1. The trim removed 2 bases at V and 7 bases at J, leaving 6 bases unmatched. This CDR3 region has 15 residues. The germline CDR1 and CDR2 sequences are SGHTS and YDEGEE. CDR3 in amino acids: CASSFDRGLGNEQFF. The CDR3 nucleotides read TGTGCCAGCAGCTTCGACAGGGGGCTGGGGAATGAGCAGTTCTTC.

J is TRBJ1-5 and V is TRBV18; 7 bases map to TRBD1. CDR1 and CDR2 from the germline V gene are KGHSH and LQKENI. The CDR3 covers 15 residues. V shed 4 bases and J 2 bases; nucleotides not matched to a gene: 5. The CDR3 spells CASSLTGVGNQPQHF. The CDR3 DNA sequence: TGTGCCAGCTCACTTACAGGGGTGGGCAATCAGCCCCAGCATTTT.